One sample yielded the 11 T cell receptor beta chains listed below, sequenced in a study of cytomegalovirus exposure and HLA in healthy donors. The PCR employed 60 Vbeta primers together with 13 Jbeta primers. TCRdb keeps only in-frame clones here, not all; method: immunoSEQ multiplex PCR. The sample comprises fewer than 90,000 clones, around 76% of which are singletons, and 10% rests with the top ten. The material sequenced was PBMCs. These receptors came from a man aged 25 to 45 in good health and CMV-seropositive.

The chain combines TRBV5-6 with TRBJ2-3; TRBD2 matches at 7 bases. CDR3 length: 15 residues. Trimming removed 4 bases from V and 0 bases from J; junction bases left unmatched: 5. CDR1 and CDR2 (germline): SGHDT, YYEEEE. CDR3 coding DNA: TGTGCCAGCAGCGTACGACTAGCCAGCACAGATACGCAGTATTTT. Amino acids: CASSVRLASTDTQYF.

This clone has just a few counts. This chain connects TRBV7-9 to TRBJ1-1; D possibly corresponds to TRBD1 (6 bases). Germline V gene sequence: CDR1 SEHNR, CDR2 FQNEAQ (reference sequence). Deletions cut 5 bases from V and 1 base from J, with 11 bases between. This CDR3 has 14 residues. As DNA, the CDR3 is TGTGCCAGCAGCGACGGACAGCCGAACACTGAAGCTTTCTTT. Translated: CASSDGQPNTEAFF.

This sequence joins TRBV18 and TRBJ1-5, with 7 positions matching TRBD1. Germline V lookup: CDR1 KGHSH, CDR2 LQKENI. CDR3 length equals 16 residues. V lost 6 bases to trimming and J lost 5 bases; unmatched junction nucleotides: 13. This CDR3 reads CASSPKTGSYHQPQHF. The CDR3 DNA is TGTGCCAGCTCCCCCAAGACAGGGTCCTACCATCAGCCCCAGCATTTT.

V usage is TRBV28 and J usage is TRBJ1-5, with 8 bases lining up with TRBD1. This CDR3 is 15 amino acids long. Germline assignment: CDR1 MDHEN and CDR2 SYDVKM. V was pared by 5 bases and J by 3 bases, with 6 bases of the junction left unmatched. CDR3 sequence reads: CASSLYQGANQPQHF. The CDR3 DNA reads TGTGCCAGCAGTCTATACCAGGGGGCCAATCAGCCCCAGCATTTT.

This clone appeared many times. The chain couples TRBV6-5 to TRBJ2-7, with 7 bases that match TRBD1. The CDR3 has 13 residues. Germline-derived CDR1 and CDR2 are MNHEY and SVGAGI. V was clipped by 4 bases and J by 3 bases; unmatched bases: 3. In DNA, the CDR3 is TGTGCCAGCAGTTCCGGGACAGACTACGAGCAGTACTTC. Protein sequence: CASSSGTDYEQYF.

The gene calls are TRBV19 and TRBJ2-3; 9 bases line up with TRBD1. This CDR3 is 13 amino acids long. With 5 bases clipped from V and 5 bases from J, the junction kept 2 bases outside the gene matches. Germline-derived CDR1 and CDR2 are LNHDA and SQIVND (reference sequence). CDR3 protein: CASSDRGRDTQYF. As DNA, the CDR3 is TGTGCCAGTAGTGACAGGGGGAGAGATACGCAGTATTTT.

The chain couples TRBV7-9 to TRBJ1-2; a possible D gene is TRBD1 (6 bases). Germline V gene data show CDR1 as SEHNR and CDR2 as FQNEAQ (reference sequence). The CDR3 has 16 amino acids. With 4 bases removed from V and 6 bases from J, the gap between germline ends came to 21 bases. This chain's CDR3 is CASSSQPTGGGHGYTF. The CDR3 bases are TGTGCCAGCAGCTCCCAGCCGACAGGTGGTGGACATGGCTACACCTTC.

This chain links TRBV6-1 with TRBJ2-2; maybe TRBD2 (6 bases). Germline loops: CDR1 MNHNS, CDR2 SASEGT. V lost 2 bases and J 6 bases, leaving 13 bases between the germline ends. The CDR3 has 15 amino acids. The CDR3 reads CASSETTGGPGELFF. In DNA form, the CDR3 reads TGTGCCAGCAGTGAAACTACCGGGGGTCCCGGGGAGCTGTTTTTT.

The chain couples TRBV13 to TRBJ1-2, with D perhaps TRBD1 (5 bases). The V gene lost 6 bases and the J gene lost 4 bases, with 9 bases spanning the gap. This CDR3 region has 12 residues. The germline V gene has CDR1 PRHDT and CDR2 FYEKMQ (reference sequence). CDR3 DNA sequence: TGTGCCAGCAGGAGACAGACCTATGGCTACACCTTC. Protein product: CASRRQTYGYTF. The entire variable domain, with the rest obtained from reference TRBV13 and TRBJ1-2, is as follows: AAGVIQSPRHLIKEKRETATLKCYPIPRHDTVYWYQQGPGQDPQFLISFYEKMQSDKGSIPDRFSAQQFSDYHSELNMSSLELGDSALYFCASRRQTYGYTFGSGTRLTVV.

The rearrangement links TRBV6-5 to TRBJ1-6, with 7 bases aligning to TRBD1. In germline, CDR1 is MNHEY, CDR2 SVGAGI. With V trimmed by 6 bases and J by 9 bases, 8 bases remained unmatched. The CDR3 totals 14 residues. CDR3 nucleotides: TGTGCCAGCAGCTCCGGACAGGCTAGTTCACCCCTCCACTTT. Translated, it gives CASSSGQASSPLHF.

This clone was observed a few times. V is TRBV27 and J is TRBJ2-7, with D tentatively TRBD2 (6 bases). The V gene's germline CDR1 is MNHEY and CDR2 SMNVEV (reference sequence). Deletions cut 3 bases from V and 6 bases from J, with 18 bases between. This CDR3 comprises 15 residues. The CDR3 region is CASSFTSSGRREQYF. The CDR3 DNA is TGTGCCAGCAGTTTTACTAGCTCAGGGAGGCGCGAGCAGTACTTC.